The T cell receptor beta chain under discussion was sequenced for a study of cytomegalovirus exposure and HLA in healthy donors. Findings of the study overall: One cluster of highly shared sequence variants probably arose as a sequencing artifact.

Both 60 Vbeta primers and 13 Jbeta primers went into the PCR. Assay used: immunoSEQ multiplex PCR; TCRdb lists only in-frame clones, some missing. This sample's table has approximately 75,000 clones. CDR3 length: 15 residues. V was shortened by 8 bases and J by 0 bases, with 14 bases between the two germline ends. Per the germline V gene, CDR1 is MGHDK and CDR2 is SYGVNS. With respect to this clone: The antigen is not known. Other DNA sequences in this sample translate to the same CDR3.

The receptor was derived from a man aged 35 to 55 in good health and CMV-seronegative. Material: PBMCs. The chain has TRBV25-1 and TRBJ1-3; D remains ambiguous. The CDR3 DNA reads as TGTGCCAGCCGAGAGTTGGGCGCCTCTGGAAACACCATATATTTT. Translation gives CASRELGASGNTIYF.